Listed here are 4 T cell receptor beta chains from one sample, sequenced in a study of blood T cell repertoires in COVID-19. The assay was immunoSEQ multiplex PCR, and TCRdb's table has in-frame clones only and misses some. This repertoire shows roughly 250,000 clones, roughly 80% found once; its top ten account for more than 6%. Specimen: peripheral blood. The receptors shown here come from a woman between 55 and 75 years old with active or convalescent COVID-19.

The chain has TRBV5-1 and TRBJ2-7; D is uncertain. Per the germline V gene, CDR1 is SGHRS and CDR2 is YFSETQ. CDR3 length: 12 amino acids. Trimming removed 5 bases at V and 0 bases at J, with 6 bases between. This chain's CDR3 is CASSSYSYEQYF. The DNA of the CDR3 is TGCGCCAGCAGTTCCTACTCCTACGAGCAGTACTTC. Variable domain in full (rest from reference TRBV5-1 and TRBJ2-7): KAGVTQTPRYLIKTRGQQVTLSCSPISGHRSVSWYQQTPGQGLQFLFEYFSETQRNKGNFPGRFSGRQFSNSRSEMNVSTLELGDSALYLCASSSYSYEQYFGPGTRLTVT.

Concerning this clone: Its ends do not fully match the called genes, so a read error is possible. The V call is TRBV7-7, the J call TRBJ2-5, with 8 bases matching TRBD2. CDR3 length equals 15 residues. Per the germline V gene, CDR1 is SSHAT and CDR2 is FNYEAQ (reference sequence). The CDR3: CASSLAATSGETQYF. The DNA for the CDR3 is TGTGCTAGCAGCTTAGCGGCCACTAGCGGAGAGACCCAGTACTTC.

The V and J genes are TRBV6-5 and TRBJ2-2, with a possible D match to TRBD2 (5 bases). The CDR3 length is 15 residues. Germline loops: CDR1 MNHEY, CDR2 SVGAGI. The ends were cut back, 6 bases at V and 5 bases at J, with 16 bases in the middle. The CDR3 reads CASSRTGWRTGELFF. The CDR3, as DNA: TGTGCCAGCAGCCGAACCGGGTGGAGGACCGGGGAGCTGTTTTTT.

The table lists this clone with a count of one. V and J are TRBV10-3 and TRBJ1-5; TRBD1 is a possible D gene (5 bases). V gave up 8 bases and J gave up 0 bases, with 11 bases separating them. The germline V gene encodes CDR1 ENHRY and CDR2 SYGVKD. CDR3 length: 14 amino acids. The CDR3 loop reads CAIGREDSNQPQHF. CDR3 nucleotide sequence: TGTGCCATCGGCAGGGAAGATAGCAATCAGCCCCAGCATTTT.